This entry features one T cell receptor beta chain sequence. Its antigen is currently unknown. Genomic DNA from each subset was divided evenly over several immunoSEQ plates. This table comes from immunoSEQ multiplex PCR, and its TCRdb copy is limited to in-frame clones, with some not included. The table lists around 690,000 clones, about 90% of them singletons. Trimming took off 5 bases at V and 10 bases at J, with 12 bases between the two ends. The CDR3 is 12 residues long. In germline, CDR1 is MNHEY, CDR2 SMNVEV (reference sequence). These data come from a study of shared clonotypes between healthy human individuals. Findings and limits, study-wide: All-four-donor shared clonotypes had higher generation probabilities than non-shared clonotypes did. Across several donors, naive CD4 shared 4.5% to 6%, naive CD8 around 4%, memory CD4 2% to 2.5%, memory CD8 about 0.4%.

This sequence joins TRBV27 and TRBJ2-1; the D call may be TRBD1 or TRBD2 (6 bases each). Sequenced input: memory CD8+ T cells from PBMCs. Subset described: CD45RO+ cells pooled with CCR7-negative TemRA cells. This receptor was identified in a man aged 18 to 30 in good health. Some clones in this sample may be carry-over from other donors' samples. The CDR3 coding sequence is TGTGCCAGCAGTCCGCAGGGGAGGGAGCAGTTCTTC. It translates to CASSPQGREQFF.